This T cell receptor (beta chain) was sequenced for a study of control samples from healthy donors and cancer patients. Assay: immunoSEQ multiplex PCR; the TCRdb copy retains only in-frame clones and omits some. The data hold 55,000 to 65,000 clones, with 70% to 90% observed a single time. The V gene end was trimmed by 6 bases and the J gene end by 5 bases; junction bases not matched to a gene: 5. The CDR3 sequence is 13 residues long. Germline CDR1 is SQVTM and CDR2 is ANQGSEA. The chain links TRBV29-1 to TRBJ2-7; 12 bases align to TRBD1. The receptor was derived from an older woman with lung cancer. Source material: PBMCs. DNA for the CDR3: TGCAGCGTCCTGGGACAGGGGGCGAACGAGCAGTACTTC. Translated: CSVLGQGANEQYF.